The clone carrying this T cell receptor beta chain has at least ten counts. The antigen is unknown. PBMCs stemmed from more than 7.5 ml fresh peripheral blood. The data originate from a study of T cells in Graves' hyperthyroidism and ophthalmopathy. General observations from the study: Before onset, ophthalmopathy was predicted by the model a median 6.5 months earlier. A 13 V-J signature model discriminated ophthalmopathy versus stable hyperthyroidism.

CDR1 and CDR2 (germline): DFQATT, SNEGSKA (reference sequence). Trimming removed 1 base at V and 10 bases at J, with 11 bases between. The length of the CDR3 is 13 residues. The TCR beta CDR3 regions underwent amplification using RNA transcripts as the source. A first-round RT-PCR of the TCR CDR3 used the HTBI primer set. TCRdb re-called the multiplex PCR reads through MiXCR, storing one row per CDR3 protein. The sample has nearly 750,000 distinct CDR3 sequences, roughly a third seen once; the top ten hold approximately 31%. The sample was blood. This sequence joins TRBV20-1 and TRBJ1-6, with D possibly TRBD1 on 5 matching bases. The receptor was derived from a woman aged 40 to 50 with Graves' hyperthyroidism. The chain's CDR3 is CSARGQPGSPLHF. The CDR3 coding sequence is TGCAGTGCTAGAGGACAGCCAGGATCACCCCTCCACTTT.